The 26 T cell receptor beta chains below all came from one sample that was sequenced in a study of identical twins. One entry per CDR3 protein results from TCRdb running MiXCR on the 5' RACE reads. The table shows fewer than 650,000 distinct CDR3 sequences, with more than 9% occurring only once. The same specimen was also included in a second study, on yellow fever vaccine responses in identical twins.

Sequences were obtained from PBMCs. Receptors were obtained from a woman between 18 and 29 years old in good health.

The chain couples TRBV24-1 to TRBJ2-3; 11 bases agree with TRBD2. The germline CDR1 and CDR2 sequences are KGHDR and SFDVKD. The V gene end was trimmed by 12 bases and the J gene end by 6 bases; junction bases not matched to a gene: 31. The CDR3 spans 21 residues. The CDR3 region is CAACDHTGTSGRSVDVDTQYF. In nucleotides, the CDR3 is TGTGCCGCCTGTGATCACACCGGGACTAGCGGTAGATCGGTAGACGTTGATACGCAGTATTTT.

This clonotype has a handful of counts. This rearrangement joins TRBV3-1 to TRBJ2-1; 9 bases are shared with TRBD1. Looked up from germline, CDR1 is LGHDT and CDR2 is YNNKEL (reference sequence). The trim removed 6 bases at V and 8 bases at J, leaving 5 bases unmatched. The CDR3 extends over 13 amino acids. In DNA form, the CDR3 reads TGTGCCAGCAGTTCCGGGACAGGGTATGAGCAGTTCTTC. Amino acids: CASSSGTGYEQFF.

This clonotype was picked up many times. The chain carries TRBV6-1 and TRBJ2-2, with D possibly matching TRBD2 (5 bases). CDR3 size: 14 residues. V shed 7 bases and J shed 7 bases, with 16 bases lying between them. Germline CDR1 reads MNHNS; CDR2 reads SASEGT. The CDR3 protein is CASKLGSFSGELFF. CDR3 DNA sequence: TGTGCCAGCAAACTAGGGTCCTTCAGCGGGGAGCTGTTTTTT.

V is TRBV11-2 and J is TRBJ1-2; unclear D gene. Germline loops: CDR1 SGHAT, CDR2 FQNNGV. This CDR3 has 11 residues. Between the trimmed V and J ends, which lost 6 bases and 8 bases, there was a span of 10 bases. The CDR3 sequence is CASRSNSGYTF. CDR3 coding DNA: TGTGCCAGCAGAAGCAATAGCGGCTACACCTTC. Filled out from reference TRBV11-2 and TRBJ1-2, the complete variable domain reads EAGVAQSPRYKIIEKRQSVAFWCNPISGHATLYWYQQILGQGPKLLIQFQNNGVVDDSQLPKDRFSAERLKGVDSTLKIQPAKLEDSAVYLCASRSNSGYTFGSGTRLTVV.

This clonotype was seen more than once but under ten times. The DNA for the CDR3 is TGTGCCTGGTCCGGGCCTCCCCGGGATGGCTACACCTTC. This encodes CAWSGPPRDGYTF. The rearrangement joins TRBV30 to TRBJ1-2, with unresolved D. The CDR3 has 13 residues. With 5 bases removed from V and 6 bases from J, the gap between germline ends came to 16 bases. The germline V gene encodes CDR1 GTSNPN and CDR2 SVGIG (reference sequence). The whole variable domain, remainder taken from reference TRBV30 and TRBJ1-2, is SQTIHQWPATLVQPVGSPLSLECTVEGTSNPNLYWYRQAAGRGLQLLFYSVGIGQISSEVPQNLSASRPQDRQFILSSKKLLLSDSGFYLCAWSGPPRDGYTFGSGTRLTVV.

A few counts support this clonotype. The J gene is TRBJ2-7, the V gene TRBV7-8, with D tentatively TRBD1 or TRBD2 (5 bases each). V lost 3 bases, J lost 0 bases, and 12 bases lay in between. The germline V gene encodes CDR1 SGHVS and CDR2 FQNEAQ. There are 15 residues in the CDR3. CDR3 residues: CASSFGDGRSYEQYF. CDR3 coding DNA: TGTGCCAGCAGCTTTGGGGACGGACGCTCCTACGAGCAGTACTTC.

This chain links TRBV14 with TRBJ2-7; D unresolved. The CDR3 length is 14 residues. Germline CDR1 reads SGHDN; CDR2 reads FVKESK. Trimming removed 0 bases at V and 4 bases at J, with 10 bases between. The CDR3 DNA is TGTGCCAGCAGCCAAGACTCGGCCCCTTACGAGCAGTACTTC. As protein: CASSQDSAPYEQYF.

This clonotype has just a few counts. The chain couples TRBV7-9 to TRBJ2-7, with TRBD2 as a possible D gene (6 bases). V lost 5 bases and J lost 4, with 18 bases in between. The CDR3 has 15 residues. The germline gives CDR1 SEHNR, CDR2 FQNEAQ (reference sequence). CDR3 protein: CASSAHRDLLYEQYF. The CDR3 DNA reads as TGTGCCAGCAGCGCTCACCGGGACTTGTTGTACGAGCAGTACTTC.

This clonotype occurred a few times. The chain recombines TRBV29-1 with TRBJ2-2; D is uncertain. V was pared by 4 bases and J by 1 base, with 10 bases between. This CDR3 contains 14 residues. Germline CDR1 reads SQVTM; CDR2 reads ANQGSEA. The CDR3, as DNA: TGCAGCGTTGTCACCTACTTGAACACCGGGGAGCTGTTTTTT. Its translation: CSVVTYLNTGELFF.

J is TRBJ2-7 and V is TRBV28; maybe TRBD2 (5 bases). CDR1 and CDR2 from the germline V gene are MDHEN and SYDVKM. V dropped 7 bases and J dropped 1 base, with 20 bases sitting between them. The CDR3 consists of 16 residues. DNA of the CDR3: TGTGCCAGCACTCCTGATCGGGGTGTAAAGTCCTACGAGCAGTACTTC. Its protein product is CASTPDRGVKSYEQYF. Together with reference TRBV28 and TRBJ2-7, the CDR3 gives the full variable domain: DVKVTQSSRYLVKRTGEKVFLECVQDMDHENMFWYRQDPGLGLRLIYFSYDVKMKEKGDIPEGYSVSREKKERFSLILESASTNQTSMYLCASTPDRGVKSYEQYFGPGTRLTVT.

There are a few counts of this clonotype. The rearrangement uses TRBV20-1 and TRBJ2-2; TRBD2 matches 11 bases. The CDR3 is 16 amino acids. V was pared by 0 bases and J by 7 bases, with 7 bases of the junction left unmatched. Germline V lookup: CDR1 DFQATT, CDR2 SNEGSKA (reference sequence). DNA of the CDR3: TGCAGTGCTAGAGACTCACTAGCGGGGGAGGACGGGGAGCTGTTTTTT. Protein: CSARDSLAGEDGELFF.

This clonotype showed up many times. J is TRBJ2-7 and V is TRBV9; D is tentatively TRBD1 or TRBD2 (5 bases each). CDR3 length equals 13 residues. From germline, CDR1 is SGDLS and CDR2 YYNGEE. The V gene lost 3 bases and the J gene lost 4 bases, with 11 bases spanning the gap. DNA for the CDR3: TGTGCCAGCAGCGAGGGGAGTTTGTACGAGCAGTACTTC. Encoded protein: CASSEGSLYEQYF.

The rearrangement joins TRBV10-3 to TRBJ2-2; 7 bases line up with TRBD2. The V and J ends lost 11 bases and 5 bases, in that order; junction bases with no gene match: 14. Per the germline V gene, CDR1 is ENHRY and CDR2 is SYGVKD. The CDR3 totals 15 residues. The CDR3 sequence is CASAPGGFETGELFF. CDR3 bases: TGTGCCTCCGCACCGGGGGGATTCGAGACCGGGGAGCTGTTTTTT.

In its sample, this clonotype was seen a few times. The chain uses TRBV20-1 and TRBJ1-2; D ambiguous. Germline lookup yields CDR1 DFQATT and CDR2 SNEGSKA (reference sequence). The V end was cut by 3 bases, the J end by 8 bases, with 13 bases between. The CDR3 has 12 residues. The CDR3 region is CSARRGSEGYTF. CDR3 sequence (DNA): TGCAGTGCTAGGAGAGGATCGGAGGGCTACACCTTC.

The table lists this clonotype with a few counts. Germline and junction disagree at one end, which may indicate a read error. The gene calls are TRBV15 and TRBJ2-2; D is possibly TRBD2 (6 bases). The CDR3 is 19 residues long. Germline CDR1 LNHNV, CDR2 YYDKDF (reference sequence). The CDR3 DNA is TGTACCACCAGCAGAGGCCTAAGGGCGGGGACTTCGAACACCGGGGAGCTGTTTTTT. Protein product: CTTSRGLRAGTSNTGELFF.

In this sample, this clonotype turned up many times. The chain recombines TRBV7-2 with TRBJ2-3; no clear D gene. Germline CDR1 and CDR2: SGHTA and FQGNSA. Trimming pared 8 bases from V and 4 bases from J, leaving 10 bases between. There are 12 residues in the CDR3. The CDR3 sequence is CASGRVADTQYF. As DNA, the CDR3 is TGTGCCAGCGGTAGGGTAGCAGATACGCAGTATTTT. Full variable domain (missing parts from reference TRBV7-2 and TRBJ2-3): GAGVSQSPSNKVTEKGKDVELRCDPISGHTALYWYRQSLGQGLEFLIYFQGNSAPDKSGLPSDRFSAERTGGSVSTLTIQRTQQEDSAVYLCASGRVADTQYFGPGTRLTVL.

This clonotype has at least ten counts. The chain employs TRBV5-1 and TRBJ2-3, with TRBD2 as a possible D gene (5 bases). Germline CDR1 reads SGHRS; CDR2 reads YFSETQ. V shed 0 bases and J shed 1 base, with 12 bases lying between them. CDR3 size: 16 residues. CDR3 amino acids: CASSLGGMPGTDTQYF. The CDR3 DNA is TGCGCCAGCAGCTTGGGAGGGATGCCTGGCACAGATACGCAGTATTTT.

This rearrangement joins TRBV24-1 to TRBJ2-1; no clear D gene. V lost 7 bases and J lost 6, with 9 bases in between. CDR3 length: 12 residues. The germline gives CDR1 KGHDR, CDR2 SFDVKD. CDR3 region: CATSLRSNEQFF. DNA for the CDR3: TGTGCCACCAGCTTGCGGAGCAATGAGCAGTTCTTC.

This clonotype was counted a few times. The chain's CDR3 is CATSEGTSGRETQYF. The CDR3 nucleotides read TGTGCCACCAGTGAGGGGACTAGCGGGCGGGAGACCCAGTACTTC. The rearrangement joins TRBV24-1 to TRBJ2-5; 12 bases agree with TRBD2. The V and J ends lost 4 bases and 5 bases, in that order; junction bases with no gene match: 4. The CDR3 is 15 residues long. Germline CDR1 reads KGHDR; CDR2 reads SFDVKD.

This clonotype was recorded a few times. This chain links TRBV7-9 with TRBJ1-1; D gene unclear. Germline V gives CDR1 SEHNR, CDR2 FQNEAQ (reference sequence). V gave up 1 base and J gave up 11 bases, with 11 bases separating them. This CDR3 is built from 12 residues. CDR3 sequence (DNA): TGTGCCAGCAGCTTAGGGCAGACAAGGGCTTTCTTT. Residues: CASSLGQTRAFF.

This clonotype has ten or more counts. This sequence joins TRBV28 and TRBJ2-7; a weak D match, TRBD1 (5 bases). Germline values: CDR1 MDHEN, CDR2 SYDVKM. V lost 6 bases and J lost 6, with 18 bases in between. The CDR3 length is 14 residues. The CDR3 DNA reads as TGTGCCAGCAGAACGTATCGCAGGGATTTCGAGCAGTACTTC. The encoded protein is CASRTYRRDFEQYF.

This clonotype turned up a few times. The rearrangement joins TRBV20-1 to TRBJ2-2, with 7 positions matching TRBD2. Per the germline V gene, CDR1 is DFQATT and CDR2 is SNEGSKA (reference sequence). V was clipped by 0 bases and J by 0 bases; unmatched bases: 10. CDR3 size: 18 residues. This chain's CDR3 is CSARDPRGSGANTGELFF. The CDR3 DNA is TGCAGTGCTAGAGACCCCCGAGGAAGCGGGGCGAACACCGGGGAGCTGTTTTTT.

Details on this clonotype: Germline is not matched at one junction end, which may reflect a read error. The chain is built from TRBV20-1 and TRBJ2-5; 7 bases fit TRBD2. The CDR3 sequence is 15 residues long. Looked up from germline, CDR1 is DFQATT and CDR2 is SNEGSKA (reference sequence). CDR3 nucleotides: TGCTGTGCTAGAGATCCTTGGGGGGGACAAGAGACCCAGTACTTC. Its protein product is CCARDPWGGQETQYF.

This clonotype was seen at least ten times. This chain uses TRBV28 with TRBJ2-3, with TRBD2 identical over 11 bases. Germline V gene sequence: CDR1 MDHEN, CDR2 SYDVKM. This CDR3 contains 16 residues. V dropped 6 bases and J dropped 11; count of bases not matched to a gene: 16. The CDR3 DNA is TGTGCCAGCAGCCTCCCCGGTGATCTAGCGGGGGGCCTGCAGTATTTT. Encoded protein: CASSLPGDLAGGLQYF.

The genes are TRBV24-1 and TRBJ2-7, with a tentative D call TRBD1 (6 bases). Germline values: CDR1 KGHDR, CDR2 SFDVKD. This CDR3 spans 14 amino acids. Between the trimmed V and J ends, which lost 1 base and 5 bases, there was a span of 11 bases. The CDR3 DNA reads TGTGCCACCAGTGATTTTGGGGGCTCAAACGAGCAGTACTTC. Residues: CATSDFGGSNEQYF.

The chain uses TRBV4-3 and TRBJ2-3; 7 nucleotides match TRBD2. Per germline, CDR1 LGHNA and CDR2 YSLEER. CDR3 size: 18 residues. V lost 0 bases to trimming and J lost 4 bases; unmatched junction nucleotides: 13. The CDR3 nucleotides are TGCGCCAGCAGCCAAGATGGGCCGGGAGGCTTCAGCGCAGATACGCAGTATTTT. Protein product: CASSQDGPGGFSADTQYF.